The TCR beta chain under discussion was sequenced for a study of T cells in Graves' hyperthyroidism and ophthalmopathy. This clonotype has at least ten counts. What it recognizes is unknown. The CDR3 loop spans 14 amino acids. Trimming pared 7 bases from V and 1 base from J, leaving 13 bases between. Germline lookup yields CDR1 LNHDA and CDR2 SQIVND (reference sequence). Findings and caveats of the study: Most thyroid clonotypes with frequency above 0.001 were detected in blood.

Amplified TCR beta CDR3 regions derived from RNA transcripts. Initially, a first-round RT-PCR of the TCR CDR3 employed the HTBI primer set. One entry per CDR3 protein results from TCRdb running MiXCR on the multiplex PCR reads. The sample holds 600,000 or so distinct CDR3 sequences, 14% seen once. The rearrangement links TRBV19 to TRBJ1-1, with D perhaps TRBD1 (5 bases). The TCR comes from a woman between 50 and 59 years old with Graves' ophthalmopathy. The sample taken for sequencing was blood. Here the CDR3 DNA reads TGTGCCAGTAATGAGGGGACCTGGAACACTGAAGCTTTCTTT. Protein product: CASNEGTWNTEAFF.